Described below is a single TCR beta chain sequence and its context. Germline V gene lookup returns CDR1 MDHEN and CDR2 SYDVKM. The CDR3 loop spans 15 amino acids. With 3 bases removed from V and 3 bases from J, the gap between germline ends came to 15 bases. This entry comes from a study of blood T cell repertoires in COVID-19. The repertoire was sequenced with immunoSEQ multiplex PCR; TCRdb's copy has only in-frame clones and lacks some. The data show a few hundred thousand clones, 80% to 90% seen once. Sequencing used peripheral blood. This sequence was found in a man between 60 and 75 years old with acute or convalescent COVID-19. The J gene is TRBJ2-7, the V gene TRBV28; the D gene is possibly TRBD2 (5 bases). The CDR3 loop reads CASSLGTAGGYEQYF. The CDR3, as DNA: TGTGCCAGCAGTTTGGGAACCGCCGGAGGCTACGAGCAGTACTTC.